What follows are 8 T cell receptor beta chains derived from one specimen sequenced in a study of blood T cell repertoires in COVID-19. The protocol was immunoSEQ multiplex PCR, while the TCRdb copy is restricted to in-frame clones and leaves out a portion. Among a few hundred thousand clones listed, approximately 87% were seen once. The sequencing input was peripheral blood. These receptors were collected from a woman between 50 and 59 years old who had recovered from COVID-19.

The V call is TRBV27, the J call TRBJ2-7; D is perhaps TRBD1 (6 bases). CDR3 length: 15 amino acids. Per germline, CDR1 MNHEY and CDR2 SMNVEV (reference sequence). The germline V and J ends were trimmed by 5 bases and 0 bases, with 14 bases remaining between them. CDR3 nucleotide sequence: TGTGCCAGCAGTCTGAGACAGGATAGCTCCTACGAGCAGTACTTC. Amino acids: CASSLRQDSSYEQYF.

The chain combines TRBV29-1 with TRBJ2-5; 13 nucleotides agree with TRBD2. There are 14 residues in the CDR3. Germline CDR1 and CDR2: SQVTM and ANQGSEA. Germline trimming cut 6 bases from V and 5 bases from J; bases unmatched to any gene: 6. This CDR3 reads CSVAGTSGMETQYF. Written as DNA, the CDR3 is TGCAGCGTGGCCGGGACTAGCGGGATGGAGACCCAGTACTTC.

This clone has a handful of counts. The gene calls are TRBV10-2 and TRBJ1-5; D ambiguous. This CDR3 has 14 residues. The V end lost 6 bases, the J end lost 1 base, and 10 bases lay between the germline ends. Germline V gene sequence: CDR1 WSHSY, CDR2 SAAADI. This CDR3 is CASSPSISNQPQHF. Here the CDR3 DNA reads TGCGCCAGCAGCCCCAGTATAAGCAATCAGCCCCAGCATTTT.

The rearrangement links TRBV7-9 to TRBJ1-5, with 7 bases matching TRBD1. Per the germline V gene, CDR1 is SEHNR and CDR2 is FQNEAQ (reference sequence). V lost 5 bases and J lost 2; bases outside the gene matches: 6. This CDR3 has 15 amino acids. DNA of the CDR3: TGTGCCAGCAGCCGTACAGGGGTTGGCAATCAGCCCCAGCATTTT. Translation gives CASSRTGVGNQPQHF.

The rearrangement uses TRBV5-4 and TRBJ2-5, with 11 positions matching TRBD2. Germline V gives CDR1 SGHNT, CDR2 YYREEE (reference sequence). The CDR3 spans 15 residues. J gave up 2 bases and V 4 bases, and 4 bases lay outside the gene matches. CDR3 region: CASSPTSGAQETQYF. The CDR3 bases are TGTGCCAGCAGCCCGACTAGCGGGGCGCAAGAGACCCAGTACTTC.

The rearrangement links TRBV7-9 to TRBJ2-7; maybe TRBD1 (5 bases). Germline-derived CDR1 and CDR2 are SEHNR and FQNEAQ (reference sequence). The CDR3 spans 14 residues. The V end lost 3 bases, the J end lost 0 bases, and 9 bases lay between the germline ends. The CDR3 loop reads CASSFDSNSYEQYF. In nucleotides, the CDR3 is TGTGCCAGCAGCTTCGACAGTAACTCCTACGAGCAGTACTTC. The whole variable domain, filled in from reference TRBV7-9 and TRBJ2-7, reads DTGVSQNPRHKITKRGQNVTFRCDPISEHNRLYWYRQTLGQGPEFLTYFQNEAQLEKSRLLSDRFSAERPKGSFSTLEIQRTEQGDSAMYLCASSFDSNSYEQYFGPGTRLTVT.

This chain links TRBV5-4 with TRBJ1-1, with 7 bases fitting TRBD1. Germline values: CDR1 SGHNT, CDR2 YYREEE (reference sequence). The CDR3 has 16 amino acids. Trimming removed 5 bases from V and 0 bases from J; junction bases left unmatched: 10. This chain's CDR3 is CASSQAGTVMNTEAFF. The CDR3 coding sequence is TGTGCCAGCAGTCAAGCCGGGACAGTCATGAACACTGAAGCTTTCTTT.

The chain is built from TRBV6-1 and TRBJ2-7; D ambiguous. Trimming shortened V by 2 bases and J by 5 bases, and 16 bases separated the two germline ends. This CDR3 has 15 residues. In germline, CDR1 is MNHNS, CDR2 SASEGT. CDR3 DNA sequence: TGTGCCAGCAGTGAACTCGGTGCCAACCTTGACGAGCAGTACTTC. Translation gives CASSELGANLDEQYF.